A selection of T cell receptor beta chains follows, all from one sample in a study of response to subunit inactivated influenza vaccine. TCRdb re-called the RT-PCR reads through MiXCR, storing one row per CDR3 protein. The sample contains fewer than 650,000 distinct CDR3 sequences, 10% to 15% of which appear only once. The sequencing here drew on PBMCs from blood, taken about 40 days after vaccination. These receptors all stem from a man aged 50 to 60 who received an inactivated influenza vaccine. CDR3s include the opening cysteine and the closing phenylalanine or tryptophan. Each record gives: V gene, J gene, CDR3 protein.

V gene: TRBV6-1; J gene: TRBJ1-5; CDR3 protein: CASSPLEGDSNQPQHF
V gene: TRBV7-9; J gene: TRBJ2-1; CDR3 protein: CASSLVPWGQPYNEQFF
V gene: TRBV29-1; J gene: TRBJ2-1; CDR3 protein: CSAEGRGLNEQFF
V gene: TRBV30; J gene: TRBJ2-7; CDR3 protein: CASGLAGVGEQYF
V gene: TRBV25-1; J gene: TRBJ1-2; CDR3 protein: CASSVGGGYTF
V gene: TRBV6-5; J gene: TRBJ2-3; CDR3 protein: CASSLLAVGTDTQYF
V gene: TRBV5-1; J gene: TRBJ2-1; CDR3 protein: CARTGRDSYLISYNEQFF
V gene: TRBV28; J gene: TRBJ2-6; CDR3 protein: CASSLGTGASGANVLTF
V gene: TRBV7-9; J gene: TRBJ2-7; CDR3 protein: CASSFGHGVTYEQYF
V gene: TRBV28; J gene: TRBJ2-1; CDR3 protein: CASTAGGGTYNEQFF
V gene: TRBV10-3; J gene: TRBJ2-5; CDR3 protein: CAIRQGARETQYF
V gene: TRBV27; J gene: TRBJ2-7; CDR3 protein: CASSVSGGYYEQYF
V gene: TRBV6-1; J gene: TRBJ2-2; CDR3 protein: CASSGLLTGELFF
V gene: TRBV20-1; J gene: TRBJ2-2; CDR3 protein: CSALQTGAGELFF
V gene: TRBV12-3/TRBV12-4; J gene: TRBJ2-1; CDR3 protein: CASSFTNEQFF
V gene: TRBV6-5; J gene: TRBJ2-7; CDR3 protein: CASSYSSLAGGWSYEQYF
V gene: TRBV11-2; J gene: TRBJ2-1; CDR3 protein: CASSTHRNYEQFF
V gene: TRBV28; J gene: TRBJ2-3; CDR3 protein: CASSRAGATDTQYF
V gene: TRBV10-3; J gene: TRBJ2-2; CDR3 protein: CAIRRRDNTGELFF
V gene: TRBV24-1; J gene: TRBJ2-1; CDR3 protein: CATSLGNEQFF
V gene: TRBV12-3/TRBV12-4; J gene: TRBJ1-4; CDR3 protein: CASTGDRNEKLFF
V gene: TRBV20-1; J gene: TRBJ2-3; CDR3 protein: CSARPGTGDITDTQYF
V gene: TRBV20-1; J gene: TRBJ2-1; CDR3 protein: CSARHRNNEQFF
V gene: TRBV10-2; J gene: TRBJ2-7; CDR3 protein: CASSDPPGTSGGDSSYEQYF
V gene: TRBV7-9; J gene: TRBJ2-1; CDR3 protein: CASSLAGGHYNEQFF
V gene: TRBV5-1; J gene: TRBJ2-5; CDR3 protein: CASSEAAGRETQYF
V gene: TRBV30; J gene: TRBJ1-6; CDR3 protein: CAWRGQGNSPLHF
V gene: TRBV4-2; J gene: TRBJ2-7; CDR3 protein: CASSQVGVGSSLYEQYF
V gene: TRBV4-1; J gene: TRBJ2-7; CDR3 protein: CASSQMPGGGFGAYEQYF
V gene: TRBV12-3/TRBV12-4; J gene: TRBJ2-7; CDR3 protein: CASTGTGASYEQYF
V gene: TRBV27; J gene: TRBJ2-7; CDR3 protein: CASSLRQAYEQYF
V gene: TRBV20-1; J gene: TRBJ2-5; CDR3 protein: CSAPGLTGKETQYF
V gene: TRBV12-3/TRBV12-4; J gene: TRBJ1-1; CDR3 protein: CASSLMGANTEAFF
V gene: TRBV7-2; J gene: TRBJ2-3; CDR3 protein: CASSLSRTSGFTDTQYF